The sequence of this T cell receptor beta chain was determined in a study of blood T cells in healthy people across ages. Findings of the study overall: Diversity figures derived from one million T cells were judged to underestimate the true value.

In its sample, this clonotype was seen a few times. Its target is unknown. Using a J-beta primer mix together with a sample-barcoded 5' primer, a second PCR was run for roughly 6 to 11 cycles. A template-switch adaptor with 12 random nucleotides tagged each cDNA molecule. TCRdb called the 5' RACE reads again in MiXCR, with one record for every CDR3 protein. The table lists 1,500,000 or so distinct CDR3 sequences, approximately 43% of them singletons, with 4% in the top ten. Per germline, CDR1 SGHTA and CDR2 FQGNSA. V was shortened by 2 bases and J by 4 bases, with 12 bases between the two germline ends. CDR3 size: 15 residues. Investigators took 8.5 to 10 milliliters of peripheral blood from every donor. Every sample had a minimum of 6.5 million PBMCs isolated.

J is TRBJ2-1 and V is TRBV7-2, with D possibly called TRBD1 or TRBD2 (7 bases each). This sequence originates from a woman aged 18-35 years in good health. The sample consisted of blood. CDR3 sequence (DNA): TGTGCCAGCAGCTTACAGGGGGGGATTTACAATGAGCAGTTCTTC. Its protein product is CASSLQGGIYNEQFF.